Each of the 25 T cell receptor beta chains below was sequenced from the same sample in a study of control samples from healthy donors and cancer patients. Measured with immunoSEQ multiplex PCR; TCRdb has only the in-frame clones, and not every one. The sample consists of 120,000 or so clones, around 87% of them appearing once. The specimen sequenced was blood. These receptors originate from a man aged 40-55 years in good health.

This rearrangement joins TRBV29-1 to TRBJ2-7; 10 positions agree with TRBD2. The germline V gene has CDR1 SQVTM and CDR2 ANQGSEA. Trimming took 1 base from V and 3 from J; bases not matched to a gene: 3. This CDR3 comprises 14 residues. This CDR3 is CSVEGLAGVYEQYF. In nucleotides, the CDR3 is TGCAGCGTTGAAGGCCTAGCGGGGGTCTACGAGCAGTACTTC.

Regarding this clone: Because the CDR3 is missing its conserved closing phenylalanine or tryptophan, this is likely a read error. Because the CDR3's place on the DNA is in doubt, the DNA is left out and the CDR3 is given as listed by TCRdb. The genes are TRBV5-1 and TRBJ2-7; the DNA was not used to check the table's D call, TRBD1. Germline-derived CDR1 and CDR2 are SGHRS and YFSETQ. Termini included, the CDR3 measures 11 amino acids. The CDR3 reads CASTPRDSRLI.

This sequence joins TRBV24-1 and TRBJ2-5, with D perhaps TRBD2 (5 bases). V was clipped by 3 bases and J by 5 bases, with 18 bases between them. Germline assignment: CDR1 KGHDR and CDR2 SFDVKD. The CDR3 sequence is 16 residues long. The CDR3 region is CATSDSRGGIWETQYF. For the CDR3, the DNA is TGTGCCACCAGTGATAGCAGAGGAGGTATCTGGGAGACCCAGTACTTC.

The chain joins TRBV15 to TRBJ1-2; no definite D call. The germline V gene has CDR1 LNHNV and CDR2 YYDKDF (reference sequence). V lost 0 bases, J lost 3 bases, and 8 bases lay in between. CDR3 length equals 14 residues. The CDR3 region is CATSRDRTDYGYTF. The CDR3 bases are TGTGCCACCAGCAGAGATCGGACTGACTATGGCTACACCTTC.

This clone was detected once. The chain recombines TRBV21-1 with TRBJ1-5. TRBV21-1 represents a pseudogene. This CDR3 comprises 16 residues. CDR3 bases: TGTGCCAGCAGGAAACTACAGGGAGGGAGGAGGCAGCCCCAGCATTTT. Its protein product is CASRKLQGGRRQPQHF.

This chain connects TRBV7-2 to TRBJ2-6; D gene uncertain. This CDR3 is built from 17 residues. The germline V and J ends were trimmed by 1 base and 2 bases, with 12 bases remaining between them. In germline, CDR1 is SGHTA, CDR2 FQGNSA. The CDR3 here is CASSLGPVGPGANVLTF. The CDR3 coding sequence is TGTGCCAGCAGCTTAGGGCCTGTTGGGCCTGGGGCCAACGTCCTGACTTTC.

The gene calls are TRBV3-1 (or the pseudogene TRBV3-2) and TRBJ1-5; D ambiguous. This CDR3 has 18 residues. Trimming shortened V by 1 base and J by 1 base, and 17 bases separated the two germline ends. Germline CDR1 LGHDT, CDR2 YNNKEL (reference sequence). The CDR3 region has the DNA TGTGCCAGCAGCCAAGGTGGGTTATACGGGAGAAGCAATCAGCCCCAGCATTTT. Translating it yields CASSQGGLYGRSNQPQHF.

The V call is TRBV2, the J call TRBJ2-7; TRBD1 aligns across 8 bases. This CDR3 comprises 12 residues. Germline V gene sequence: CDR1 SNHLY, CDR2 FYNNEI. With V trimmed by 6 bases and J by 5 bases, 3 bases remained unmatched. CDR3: CASRTGEHEQYF. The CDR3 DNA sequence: TGTGCCAGCAGGACAGGGGAACACGAGCAGTACTTC.

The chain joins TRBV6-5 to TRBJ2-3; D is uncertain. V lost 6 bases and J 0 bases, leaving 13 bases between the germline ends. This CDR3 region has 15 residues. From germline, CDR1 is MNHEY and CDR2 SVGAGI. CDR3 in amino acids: CASRHRFPSTDTQYF. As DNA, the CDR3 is TGTGCCAGCAGACACCGGTTTCCTAGCACAGATACGCAGTATTTT.

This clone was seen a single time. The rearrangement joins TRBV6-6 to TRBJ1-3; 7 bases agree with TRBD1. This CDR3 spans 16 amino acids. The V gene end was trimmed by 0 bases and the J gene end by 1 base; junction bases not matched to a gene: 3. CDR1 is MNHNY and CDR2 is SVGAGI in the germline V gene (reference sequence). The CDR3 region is CASSYSMGQSGNTIYF. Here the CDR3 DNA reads TGTGCCAGCAGTTACTCGATGGGACAGTCTGGAAACACCATATATTTT.

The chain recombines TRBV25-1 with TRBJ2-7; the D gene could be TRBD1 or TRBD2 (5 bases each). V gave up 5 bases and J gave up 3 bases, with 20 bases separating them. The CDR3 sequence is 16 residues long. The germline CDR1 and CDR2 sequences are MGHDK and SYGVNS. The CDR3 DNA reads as TGTGCCAGCAGTTTTACCCGGGGACCATCCAGCTACGAGCAGTACTTC. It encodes CASSFTRGPSSYEQYF.

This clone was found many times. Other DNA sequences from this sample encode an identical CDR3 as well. The CDR3 DNA sequence: TGTGCCAGCAGATCAGACAGGGTTCCTGGAAACACCATATATTTT. Its protein product is CASRSDRVPGNTIYF. The chain couples TRBV5-8 to TRBJ1-3; 7 bases fit TRBD1. Germline lookup yields CDR1 SGHTS and CDR2 YDEGEE. This CDR3 contains 15 residues. V shed 5 bases and J 2 bases; nucleotides not matched to a gene: 7.

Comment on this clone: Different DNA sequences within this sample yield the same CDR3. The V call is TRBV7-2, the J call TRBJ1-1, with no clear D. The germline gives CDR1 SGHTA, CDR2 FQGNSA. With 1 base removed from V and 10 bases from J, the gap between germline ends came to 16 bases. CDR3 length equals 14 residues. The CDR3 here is CASSLGPSDGRAFF. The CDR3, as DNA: TGTGCCAGCAGCTTAGGACCGAGCGATGGGAGAGCTTTCTTT.

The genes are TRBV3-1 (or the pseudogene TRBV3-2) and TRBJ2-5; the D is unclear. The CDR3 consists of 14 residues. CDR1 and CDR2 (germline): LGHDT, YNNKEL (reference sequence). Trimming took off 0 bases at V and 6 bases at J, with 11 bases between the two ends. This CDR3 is CASSQDLRVKTQYF. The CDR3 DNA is TGTGCCAGCAGCCAAGATCTCCGGGTTAAGACCCAGTACTTC.

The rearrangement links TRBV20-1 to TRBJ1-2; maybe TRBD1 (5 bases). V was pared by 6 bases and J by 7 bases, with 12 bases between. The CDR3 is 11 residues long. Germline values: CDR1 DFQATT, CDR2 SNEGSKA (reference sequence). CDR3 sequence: CSATGHRGYTF. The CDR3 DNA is TGCAGTGCAACCGGACACCGTGGCTACACCTTC.

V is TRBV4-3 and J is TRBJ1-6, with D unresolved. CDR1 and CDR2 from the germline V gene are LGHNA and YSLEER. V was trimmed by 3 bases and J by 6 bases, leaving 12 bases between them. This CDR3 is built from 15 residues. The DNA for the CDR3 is TGCGCCAGCAGCCAGGAAGATCTCCCTAATTCACCCCTCCACTTT. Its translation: CASSQEDLPNSPLHF.

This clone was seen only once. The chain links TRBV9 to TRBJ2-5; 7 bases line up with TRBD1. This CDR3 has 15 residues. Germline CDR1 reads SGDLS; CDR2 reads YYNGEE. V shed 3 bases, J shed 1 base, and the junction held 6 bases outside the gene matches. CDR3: CASSALTGLQETQYF. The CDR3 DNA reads TGTGCCAGCAGCGCCTTGACAGGGCTCCAAGAGACCCAGTACTTC. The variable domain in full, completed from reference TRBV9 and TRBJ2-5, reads DSGVTQTPKHLITATGQRVTLRCSPRSGDLSVYWYQQSLDQGLQFLIQYYNGEERAKGNILERFSAQQFPDLHSELNLSSLELGDSALYFCASSALTGLQETQYFGPGTRLLVL.

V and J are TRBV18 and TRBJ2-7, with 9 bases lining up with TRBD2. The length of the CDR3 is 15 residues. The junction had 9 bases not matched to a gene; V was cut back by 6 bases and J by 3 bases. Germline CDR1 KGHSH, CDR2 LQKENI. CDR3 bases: TGTGCCAGCTCCGGAGGACTAGCGAGTAGCTACGAGCAGTACTTC. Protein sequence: CASSGGLASSYEQYF.

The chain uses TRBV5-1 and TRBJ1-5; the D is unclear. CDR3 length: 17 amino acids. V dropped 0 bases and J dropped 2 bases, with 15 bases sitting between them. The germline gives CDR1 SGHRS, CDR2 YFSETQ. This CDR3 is CASSLGTGLEGNQPQHF. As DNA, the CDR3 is TGCGCCAGCAGCTTGGGGACCGGGCTTGAGGGCAATCAGCCCCAGCATTTT.

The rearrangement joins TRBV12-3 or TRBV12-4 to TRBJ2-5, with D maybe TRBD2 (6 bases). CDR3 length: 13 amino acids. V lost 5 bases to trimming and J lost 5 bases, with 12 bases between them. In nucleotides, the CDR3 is TGTGCCAGCAGTATGACTAGTAGGGAGACCCAGTACTTC. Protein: CASSMTSRETQYF.

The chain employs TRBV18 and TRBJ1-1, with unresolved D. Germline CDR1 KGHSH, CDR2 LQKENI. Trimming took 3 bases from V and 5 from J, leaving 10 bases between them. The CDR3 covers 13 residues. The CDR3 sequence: CASSPIKGTEAFF. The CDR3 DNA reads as TGTGCCAGCTCACCTATAAAAGGAACTGAAGCTTTCTTT. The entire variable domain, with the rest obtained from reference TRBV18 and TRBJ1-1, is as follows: NAGVMQNPRHLVRRRGQEARLRCSPMKGHSHVYWYRQLPEEGLKFMVYLQKENIIDESGMPKERFSAEFPKEGPSILRIQQVVRGDSAAYFCASSPIKGTEAFFGQGTRLTVV.

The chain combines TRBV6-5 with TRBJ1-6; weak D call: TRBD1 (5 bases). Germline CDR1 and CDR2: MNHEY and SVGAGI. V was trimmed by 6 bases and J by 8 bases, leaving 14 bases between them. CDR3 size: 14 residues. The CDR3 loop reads CASSTGTFHSPLHF. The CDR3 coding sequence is TGTGCCAGCAGCACCGGGACGTTTCATTCACCCCTCCACTTT.

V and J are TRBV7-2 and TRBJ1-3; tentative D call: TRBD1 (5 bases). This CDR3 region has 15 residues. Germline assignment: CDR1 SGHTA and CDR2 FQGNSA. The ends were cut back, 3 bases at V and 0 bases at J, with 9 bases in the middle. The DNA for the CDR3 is TGTGCCAGCAGCTTGGGGCCGAACTCTGGAAACACCATATATTTT. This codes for CASSLGPNSGNTIYF. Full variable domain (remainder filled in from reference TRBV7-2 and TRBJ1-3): GAGVSQSPSNKVTEKGKDVELRCDPISGHTALYWYRQSLGQGLEFLIYFQGNSAPDKSGLPSDRFSAERTGGSVSTLTIQRTQQEDSAVYLCASSLGPNSGNTIYFGEGSWLTVV.

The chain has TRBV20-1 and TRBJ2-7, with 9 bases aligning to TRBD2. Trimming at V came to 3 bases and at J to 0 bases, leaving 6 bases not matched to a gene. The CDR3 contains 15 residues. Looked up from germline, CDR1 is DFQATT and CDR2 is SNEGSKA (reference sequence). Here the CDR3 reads CSASEIAGVSYEQYF. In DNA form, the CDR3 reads TGCAGTGCTAGTGAGATAGCGGGAGTCTCCTACGAGCAGTACTTC.

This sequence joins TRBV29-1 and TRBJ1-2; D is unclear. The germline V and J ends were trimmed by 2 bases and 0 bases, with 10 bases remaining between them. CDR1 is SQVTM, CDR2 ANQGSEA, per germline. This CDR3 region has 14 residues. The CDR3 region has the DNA TGCAGCGTTGAATCCTACCGAACTAACTATGGCTACACCTTC. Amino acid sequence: CSVESYRTNYGYTF.